This TCR beta chain was recovered during a study of blood T cells in healthy people across ages. V trimming: 0 bases; J trimming: 7 bases; junction bases outside the gene matches: 6. CDR3 size: 14 residues. The germline V gene encodes CDR1 DFQATT and CDR2 SNEGSKA (reference sequence). This clonotype was seen at least ten times. The authors ran a second PCR of about 6 to 11 cycles using a sample-barcoded 5' primer and a J-beta primer mix. Each CDR3 protein gets one entry after TCRdb re-called the 5' RACE reads with MiXCR. The sample carries fewer than 650,000 distinct CDR3 sequences, approximately 26% recorded once. These records were also assigned to another study, of T cells of mothers and their children.

What was sequenced was blood. The receptor was derived from a boy younger than 10 in good health. The V call is TRBV20-1, the J call TRBJ2-7; 10 positions match TRBD2. CDR3 region: CSAREGSGGREQYF. CDR3 coding DNA: TGCAGTGCTAGAGAAGGTAGCGGGGGGCGGGAGCAGTACTTC.